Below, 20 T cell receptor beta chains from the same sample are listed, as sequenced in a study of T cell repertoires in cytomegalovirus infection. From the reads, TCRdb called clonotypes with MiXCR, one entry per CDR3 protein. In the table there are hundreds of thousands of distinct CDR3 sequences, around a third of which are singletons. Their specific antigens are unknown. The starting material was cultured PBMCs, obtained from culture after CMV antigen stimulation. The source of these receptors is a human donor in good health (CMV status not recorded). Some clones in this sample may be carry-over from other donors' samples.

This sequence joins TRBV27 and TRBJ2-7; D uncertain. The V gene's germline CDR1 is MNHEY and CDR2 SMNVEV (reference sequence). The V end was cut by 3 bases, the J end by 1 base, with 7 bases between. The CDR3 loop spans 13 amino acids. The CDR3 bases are TGTGCCAGCAGTTTCGCGCCTTCCTACGAGCAGTACTTC. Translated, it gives CASSFAPSYEQYF.

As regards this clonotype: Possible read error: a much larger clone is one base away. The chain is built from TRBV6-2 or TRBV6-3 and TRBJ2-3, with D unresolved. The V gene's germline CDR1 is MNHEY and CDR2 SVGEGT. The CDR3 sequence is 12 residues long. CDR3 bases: TGTGCCAGCAGTGACTCGGCAGATACGCAGTATTTT. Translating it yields CASSDSADTQYF.

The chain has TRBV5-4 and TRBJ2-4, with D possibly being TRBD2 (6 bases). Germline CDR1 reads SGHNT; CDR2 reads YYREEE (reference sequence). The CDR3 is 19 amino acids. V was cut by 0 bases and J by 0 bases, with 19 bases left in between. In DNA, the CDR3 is TGTGCCAGCAGCTTGGGGGCTCAGGCGGGGAAACTAGCCAAAAACATTCAGTACTTC. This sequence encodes CASSLGAQAGKLAKNIQYF.

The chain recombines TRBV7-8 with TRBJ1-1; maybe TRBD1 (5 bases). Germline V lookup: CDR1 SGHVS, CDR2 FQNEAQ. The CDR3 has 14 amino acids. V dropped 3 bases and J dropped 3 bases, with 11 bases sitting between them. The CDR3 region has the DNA TGTGCCAGCAGCTTGGGGGACTCATACACTGAAGCTTTCTTT. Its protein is CASSLGDSYTEAFF.

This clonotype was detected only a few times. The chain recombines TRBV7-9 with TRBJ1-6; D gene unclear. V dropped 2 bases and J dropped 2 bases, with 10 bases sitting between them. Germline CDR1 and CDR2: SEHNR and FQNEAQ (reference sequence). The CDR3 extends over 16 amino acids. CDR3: CASSLNRFTYNSPLHF. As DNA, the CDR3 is TGTGCCAGCAGCTTAAATCGTTTTACCTATAATTCACCCCTCCACTTT.

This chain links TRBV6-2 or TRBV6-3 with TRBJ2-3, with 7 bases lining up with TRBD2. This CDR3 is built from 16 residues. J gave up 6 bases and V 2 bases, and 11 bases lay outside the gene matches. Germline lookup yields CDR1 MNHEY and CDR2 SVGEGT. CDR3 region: CASSYRLAAPGDTQYF. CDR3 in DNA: TGTGCCAGCAGTTACAGACTAGCAGCACCAGGGGATACGCAGTATTTT.

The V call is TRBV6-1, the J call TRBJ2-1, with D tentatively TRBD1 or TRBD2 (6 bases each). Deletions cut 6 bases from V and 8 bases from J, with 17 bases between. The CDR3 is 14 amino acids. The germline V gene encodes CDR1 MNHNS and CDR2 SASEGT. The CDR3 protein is CASRRGKSGDEQFF. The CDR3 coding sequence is TGTGCCAGCAGAAGGGGGAAGTCGGGAGATGAGCAGTTCTTC.

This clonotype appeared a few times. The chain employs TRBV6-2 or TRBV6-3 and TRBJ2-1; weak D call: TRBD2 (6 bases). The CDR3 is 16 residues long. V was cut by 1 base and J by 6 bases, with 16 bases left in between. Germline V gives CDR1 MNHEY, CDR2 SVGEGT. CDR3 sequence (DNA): TGTGCCAGCAGTTACTATGCGGGGAGACACACCAATGAGCAGTTCTTC. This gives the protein CASSYYAGRHTNEQFF.

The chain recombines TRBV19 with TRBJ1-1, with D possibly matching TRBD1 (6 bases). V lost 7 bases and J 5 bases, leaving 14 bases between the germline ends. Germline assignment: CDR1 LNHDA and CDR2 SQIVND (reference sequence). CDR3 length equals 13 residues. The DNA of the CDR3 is TGTGCCAGTACAGGGGTAATGAGAACTGAAGCTTTCTTT. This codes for CASTGVMRTEAFF.

CDR3 sequence reads: CASSFVRSSHGFQNEQFF. The CDR3, as DNA: TGTGCCAGCAGTTTTGTCCGTTCTTCCCATGGGTTTCAGAATGAGCAGTTCTTC. The chain links TRBV12-3 or TRBV12-4 to TRBJ2-1, with D uncertain. This CDR3 comprises 18 residues. V was cut by 3 bases and J by 7 bases, with 25 bases left in between.

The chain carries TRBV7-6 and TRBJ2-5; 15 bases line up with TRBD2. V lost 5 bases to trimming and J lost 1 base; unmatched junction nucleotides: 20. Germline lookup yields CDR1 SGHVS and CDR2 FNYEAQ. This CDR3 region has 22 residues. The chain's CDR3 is CASSPHQGQTGTSGRPQETQYF. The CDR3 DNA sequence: TGTGCCAGCAGCCCCCATCAAGGACAGACTGGGACTAGCGGGAGGCCCCAAGAGACCCAGTACTTC.

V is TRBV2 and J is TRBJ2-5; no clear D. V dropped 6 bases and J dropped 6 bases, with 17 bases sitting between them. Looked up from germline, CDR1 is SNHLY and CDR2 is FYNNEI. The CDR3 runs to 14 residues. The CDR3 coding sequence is TGTGCCAGCAGGGCCCCCTTAGGGCAGAAGACCCAGTACTTC. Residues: CASRAPLGQKTQYF.

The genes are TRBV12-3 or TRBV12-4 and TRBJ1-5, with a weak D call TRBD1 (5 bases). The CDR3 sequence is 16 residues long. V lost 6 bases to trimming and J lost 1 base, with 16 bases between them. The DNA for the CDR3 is TGTGCCAGCAGCACAGGACCACCCGGGAGCAATCAGCCCCAGCATTTT. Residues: CASSTGPPGSNQPQHF.

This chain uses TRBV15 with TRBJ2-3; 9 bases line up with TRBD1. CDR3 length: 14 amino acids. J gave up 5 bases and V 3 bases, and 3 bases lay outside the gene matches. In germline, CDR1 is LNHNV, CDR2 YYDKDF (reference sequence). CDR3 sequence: CATSRGQGGDTQYF. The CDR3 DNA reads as TGTGCCACCAGCAGGGGACAGGGAGGAGATACGCAGTATTTT.

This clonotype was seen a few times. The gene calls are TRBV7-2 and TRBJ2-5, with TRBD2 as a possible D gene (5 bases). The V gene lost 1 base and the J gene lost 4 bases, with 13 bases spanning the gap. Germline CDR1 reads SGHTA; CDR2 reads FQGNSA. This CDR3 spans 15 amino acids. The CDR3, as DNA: TGTGCCAGCAGCTTAGGGGCGGGCAGTGGAGAGACCCAGTACTTC. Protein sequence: CASSLGAGSGETQYF.

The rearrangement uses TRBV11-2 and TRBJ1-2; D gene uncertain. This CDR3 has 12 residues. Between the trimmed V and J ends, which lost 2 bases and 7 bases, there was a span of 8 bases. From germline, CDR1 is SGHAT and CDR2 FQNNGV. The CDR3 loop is CASSLWSRGYTF. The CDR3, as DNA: TGTGCCAGCAGCTTATGGTCTCGTGGCTACACCTTC.

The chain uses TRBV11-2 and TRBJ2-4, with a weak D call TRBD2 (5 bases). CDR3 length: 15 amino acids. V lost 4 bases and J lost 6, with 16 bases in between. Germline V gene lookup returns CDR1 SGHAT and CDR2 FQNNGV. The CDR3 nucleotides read TGTGCCAGCAGCTCGATTGCGGGTTTGTCAAACATTCAGTACTTC. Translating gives CASSSIAGLSNIQYF.

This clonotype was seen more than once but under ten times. The CDR3, as DNA: TGTGCCAGCAGCTTATTAAGTTGGTACTCCTACAATGAGCAGTTCTTC. This sequence encodes CASSLLSWYSYNEQFF. This chain links TRBV7-8 with TRBJ2-1; D gene uncertain. Trimming left V 2 bases short and J 0 bases short, with 11 bases between. The CDR3 has 16 amino acids. Germline CDR1 and CDR2: SGHVS and FQNEAQ.

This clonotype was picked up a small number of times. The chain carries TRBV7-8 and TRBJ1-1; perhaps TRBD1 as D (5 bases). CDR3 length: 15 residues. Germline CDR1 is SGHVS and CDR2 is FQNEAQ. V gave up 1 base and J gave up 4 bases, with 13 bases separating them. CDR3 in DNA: TGTGCCAGCAGCTTAGTTCGGGGGTTGGGCACTGAAGCTTTCTTT. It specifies CASSLVRGLGTEAFF.

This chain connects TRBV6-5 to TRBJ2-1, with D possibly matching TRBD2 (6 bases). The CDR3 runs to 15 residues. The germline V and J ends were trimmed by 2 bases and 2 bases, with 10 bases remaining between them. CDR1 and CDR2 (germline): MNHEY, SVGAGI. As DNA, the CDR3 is TGTGCCAGCAGTTACCGCGGGAACACCTACAATGAGCAGTTCTTC. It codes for CASSYRGNTYNEQFF.